This T cell receptor beta chain was identified in a study of T cells in Graves' hyperthyroidism and ophthalmopathy. General study points: Blood also contained most expanded thyroid clonotypes above 0.001. In the analysis, a 13 V-J model separated ophthalmopathy from stable hyperthyroidism.

From RNA transcripts, TCR beta CDR3 regions were amplified. Initially, a first-round RT-PCR of the TCR CDR3 employed the HTBI primer set. TCRdb re-analysed the multiplex PCR reads in MiXCR, keeping a single row per CDR3 protein. The table has fewer than 500,000 distinct CDR3 sequences, around 13% seen once. This clonotype has ten or more counts. Its matching antigen is unknown. V was cut by 1 base and J by 4 bases, with 3 bases left in between. Per germline, CDR1 SGHRS and CDR2 YFSETQ. This CDR3 spans 12 amino acids. Sequencing was performed on blood. The TCR originated in a woman under 40 with Graves' ophthalmopathy. The J gene is TRBJ2-1, the V gene TRBV5-1; the D is unclear. CDR3 in amino acids: CASSLIYNEQFF. In DNA form, the CDR3 reads TGCGCCAGCAGCTTGATATACAATGAGCAGTTCTTC.